This T cell receptor (beta chain) was sequenced for a study of blood T cell repertoires in COVID-19. Study background: From the United States, Italy and Spain came samples of acute and convalescent COVID-19. Sources were T cells, B-cell-depleted T cells, or PBMCs; the material itself was cDNA or gDNA.

Original processing methods: It was from reference gene primer amplification that nucleated cell counts were estimated. Produced via immunoSEQ multiplex PCR; TCRdb's table is partial and in-frame only. V, J and clone size reflect that table, while D and trimming were determined from the DNA. The data show 120,000 or so clones, less than 85% seen once. The CDR3 covers 20 residues. J was trimmed by 0 bases and V by 9 bases; bases with no gene match: 20. CDR1 LNHDA and CDR2 SQIVND come from the germline V gene (reference sequence). The gene calls are TRBV19 and TRBJ2-6; the match to TRBD2 covers 7 bases. The receptor's source is a woman older than 75 with acute or convalescent COVID-19. The sequenced material came from peripheral blood. For the CDR3, the DNA is TGTGCCAGCAAAGAGGGCGTCCTAAGCGGGACTTACTCTGGGGCCAACGTCCTGACTTTC. It translates to CASKEGVLSGTYSGANVLTF.